What follows describes a single T cell receptor beta chain. Its antigen is unidentified. The sample is drawn from a study of shared clonotypes between healthy human individuals. The healthy adult donors were HIV-negative and reported no recent acute infections or vaccinations. The assay used deep level. The repertoire was sequenced with immunoSEQ multiplex PCR; TCRdb's copy has only in-frame clones and lacks some. The table lists some 500,000 clones, 90% to 97% of them singletons. The CDR3 extends over 16 amino acids. The ends were cut back, 0 bases at V and 5 bases at J, with 14 bases in the middle. CDR1 and CDR2 from the germline V gene are MNHEY and SVGAGI. Findings and limits, study-wide: Naive subsets usually exceeded memory subsets in estimated richness. Among several donors, around 5% of naive CD4 clonotypes were found in common.

The specimen sequenced was naive CD4+ T cells sorted from blood. The subset: CD45RA+ positively selected. The V and J genes are TRBV6-5 and TRBJ2-1; D not certain. The TCR was taken from a woman aged 25 to 45 in good health. CDR3 bases: TGTGCCAGCAGTTACTCGCTTGGAGCCGGTAACAATGAGCAGTTCTTC. Translated, it gives CASSYSLGAGNNEQFF.